Listed here are 13 T cell receptor beta chains from one sample, sequenced in a study of human T cells and chemical hapten exposure. Time point here: pre-sensitization, week 0. Treatment reported: therapeutic diphenylcyclopropenone sensitization with weekly scalp DPC. MiXCR, applied by TCRdb to the RACE reads, yields one record per CDR3 protein. The data show over 300,000 distinct CDR3 sequences, with 4.5% to 5.5% seen just once and just over 2.5% held by the top ten. The sequenced sample was whole blood, obtained in connection with sensitization to the hapten diphenylcyclopropenone (DPC). These receptors all stem from a woman between 50 and 59 years old with alopecia areata. Some clones in this sample may be carry-over from other donors' samples.

This clonotype was seen at least ten times. The chain combines TRBV20-1 with TRBJ2-3; D not resolved. Germline loops: CDR1 DFQATT, CDR2 SNEGSKA (reference sequence). The CDR3 length is 15 residues. The DNA of the CDR3 is TGCAGCCTGTGGGTCCTGGGCACCTACACAGATACGCAGTATTTT. Protein sequence: CSLWVLGTYTDTQYF.

This clonotype was detected ten times or more. Here the CDR3 reads CSAIGGWGNQPQHF. The DNA of the CDR3 is TGCAGTGCTATCGGCGGATGGGGCAATCAGCCCCAGCATTTT. J is TRBJ1-5 and V is TRBV20-1; no clear D gene. V gave up 4 bases and J gave up 2 bases, with 12 bases separating them. The CDR3 is made up of 14 amino acids. CDR1 is DFQATT and CDR2 is SNEGSKA in the germline V gene (reference sequence).

The chain couples TRBV6-2 or TRBV6-3 to TRBJ1-5, with TRBD1 matching over 7 bases. Germline V lookup: CDR1 MNHEY, CDR2 SVGEGT. Trimming cost V 1 base and J 4 bases; bases outside gene matches: 1. This CDR3 has 14 residues. DNA of the CDR3: TGTGCCAGCAGTTACTGGGACAGTAATCAGCCCCAGCATTTT. Amino acid sequence: CASSYWDSNQPQHF.

This clonotype was observed many times. V and J are TRBV15 and TRBJ2-3; 9 nucleotides match TRBD2. The CDR3 loop spans 18 amino acids. Germline V lookup: CDR1 LNHNV, CDR2 YYDKDF (reference sequence). V trimming: 1 base; J trimming: 1 base; junction bases outside the gene matches: 9. CDR3 bases: TGTGCCACCAGCAGAGGTCTATCAGCGGGGGGCCGCACAGATACGCAGTATTTT. This translates into CATSRGLSAGGRTDTQYF. Drawing the rest from reference TRBV15 and TRBJ2-3, the complete variable domain is DAMVIQNPRYQVTQFGKPVTLSCSQTLNHNVMYWYQQKSSQAPKLLFHYYDKDFNNEADTPDNFQSRRPNTSFCFLDIRSPGLGDTAMYLCATSRGLSAGGRTDTQYFGPGTRLTVL.

This clonotype was picked up a small number of times. The chain employs TRBV12-3 or TRBV12-4 and TRBJ1-5, with a weak D call TRBD1 (6 bases). Trimming pared 5 bases from V and 6 bases from J, leaving 23 bases between. The CDR3 is 17 residues long. The CDR3 bases are TGTGCCAGCAGTGGCACAGGGCTACTAGCGGGCGGTCAGCCCCAGCATTTT. This translates into CASSGTGLLAGGQPQHF.

This clonotype was found many times. The chain joins TRBV2 to TRBJ2-2; 8 bases are a match to TRBD1. Germline assignment: CDR1 SNHLY and CDR2 FYNNEI. After removal of 5 bases from V and 0 bases from J, the junction contained 2 bases not matched to a gene. The CDR3 is 15 amino acids. The CDR3 reads CASSWDRSNTGELFF. For the CDR3, the DNA is TGTGCCAGCAGTTGGGACAGGTCGAACACCGGGGAGCTGTTTTTT.

This clonotype occurred a few times. The chain joins TRBV6-1 to TRBJ2-1; TRBD1 might be the D (6 bases). The germline gives CDR1 MNHNS, CDR2 SASEGT. The CDR3 contains 14 residues. V shed 3 bases and J shed 4 bases, with 10 bases lying between them. The CDR3 here is CASSDWQGYNEQFF. CDR3 coding DNA: TGTGCCAGCAGTGATTGGCAGGGGTACAATGAGCAGTTCTTC.

This clonotype has more than one count but fewer than ten. The gene calls are TRBV3-1 and TRBJ1-2; D not certain. The CDR3 has 15 residues. CDR1 and CDR2 from the germline V gene are LGHDT and YNNKEL (reference sequence). Trimming took 4 bases from V and 5 from J, leaving 17 bases between them. The CDR3 is CASSPAGSESYGYTF. The CDR3, as DNA: TGTGCCAGCAGCCCGGCCGGAAGCGAATCGTATGGCTACACCTTC.

The chain has TRBV12-3 or TRBV12-4 and TRBJ2-5; 10 bases agree with TRBD2. V was clipped by 1 base and J by 3 bases; unmatched bases: 5. This CDR3 contains 16 residues. CDR3 nucleotides: TGTGCCAGCAGTTTAGAGCCTAGCGGGGGCAAAGAGACCCAGTACTTC. Translating it yields CASSLEPSGGKETQYF.

This clonotype was detected many times. The chain combines TRBV2 with TRBJ2-3; 7 bases are shared with TRBD2. The CDR3 consists of 14 residues. V dropped 7 bases and J dropped 0; count of bases not matched to a gene: 4. Germline assignment: CDR1 SNHLY and CDR2 FYNNEI. The CDR3 region has the DNA TGTGCCAGCAAAGGAGCGGGGAGCACAGATACGCAGTATTTT. Its translation: CASKGAGSTDTQYF.

The V call is TRBV4-1, the J call TRBJ2-7; 9 positions match TRBD2. The length of the CDR3 is 18 residues. Germline V gives CDR1 MGHRA, CDR2 YSYEKL. With V trimmed by 0 bases and J by 1 base, 10 bases remained unmatched. The chain's CDR3 is CASSQDWGAGGGSYEQYF. Here the CDR3 DNA reads TGCGCCAGCAGCCAAGATTGGGGAGCGGGGGGCGGTTCCTACGAGCAGTACTTC.

The V gene is TRBV20-1, the J gene TRBJ1-5, with D unresolved. V lost 0 bases, J lost 5 bases, and 14 bases lay in between. Germline CDR1 DFQATT, CDR2 SNEGSKA (reference sequence). The CDR3 runs to 15 residues. The CDR3 loop is CSARDTGGMDQPQHF. The CDR3 nucleotides read TGCAGTGCTAGAGATACCGGAGGGATGGATCAGCCCCAGCATTTT.

This clonotype has a count of ten or more. The CDR3 spells CASSRSASGRSSYEQYF. For the CDR3, the DNA is TGTGCCAGCAGCCGGAGTGCCAGCGGGCGGAGCTCCTACGAGCAGTACTTC. J is TRBJ2-7 and V is TRBV7-6, with D perhaps TRBD2 (6 bases). Germline-derived CDR1 and CDR2 are SGHVS and FNYEAQ. Trimming cost V 5 bases and J 0 bases, with 20 bases left between them. This CDR3 has 17 amino acids.